The source of this T cell receptor beta chain is a study of vaccination effects on CD4 cells after COVID-19. Whole-study context: Relative to the second dose, post-vaccine samples were obtained a median of 72 days later.

The CDR3 spans 15 residues. Per germline, CDR1 SGHKS and CDR2 YYEKEE (reference sequence). V lost 2 bases to trimming and J lost 3 bases; unmatched junction nucleotides: 7. The study's findings and limits: Late post-vaccination samples showed marked contraction of infection- and vaccine-induced clones.

Subsequent to less than eleven days of culture, CD4+ T cells were isolated. Participants received two doses of either the BNT162b2 or mRNA-1273 vaccine. Vaccine recipients had no previous SARS-CoV-2 infection; their nucleocapsid antibodies were negative. Assay: immunoSEQ multiplex PCR; the TCRdb copy retains only in-frame clones and omits some. Among tens of thousands of clones, just under 75% were seen once, and the ten largest hold about 2.3%. Turning to this clone: Its antigen is unknown.

J is TRBJ2-7 and V is TRBV5-5; 8 nucleotides match TRBD1. Source: CD4+ T cells from PBMCs cultured without peptide, taken after COVID-19 vaccination. This TCR derives from a human donor who received a COVID-19 vaccine. The CDR3 region is CASSFRTGSVYEQYV. The CDR3 nucleotides are TGTGCCAGCAGCTTTAGGACAGGGTCGGTCTACGAGCAGTACGTC.